This record covers a single T cell receptor (beta chain). Its antigen is currently unknown. The data originate from a study of glioma-infiltrating T cells. Amplification of TCR alpha and beta CDR3 regions from RNA used iRepertoire nested multiplex PCR. From the multiplex PCR reads, TCRdb called clonotypes with MiXCR, one entry per CDR3 protein. The sample consists of roughly 120,000 distinct CDR3 sequences, roughly 24% of them appearing once. Overall study findings and caveats: CDR3 overlap between tissue and blood was very small.

Trimming stripped 7 bases from V and 5 bases from J, with 13 bases between. Looked up from germline, CDR1 is SGHNT and CDR2 is YYREEE (reference sequence). The CDR3 spans 13 residues. The chain recombines TRBV5-4 with TRBJ2-1; tentatively, D is TRBD2 (6 bases). The sequenced sample was glioma tissue, nonneoplastic brain tissue, or PBMCs (not recorded which). The receptor comes from a human donor with low-grade glioma or glioblastoma, undergoing nonglioma brain surgery, or in good health (not recorded which). The CDR3 DNA sequence: TGTGCCAGCCTGGCGGGATCAGACAATGAGCAGTTCTTC. Encoded protein: CASLAGSDNEQFF.